This TCR beta chain appears in the sequencing data of a study of OX40 agonist ivuxolimab in advanced cancers. Study context: Prior checkpoint blockade (anti-PD-1, anti-PD-L1 or anti-CTLA-4) was permitted; around 39% had it. Findings and caveats of the study: Clones of CD4+ and CD8+ blood T cells grew by week 6 at doses of 0.1 to 3.0 mg/kg.

TCRdb keeps only in-frame clones here, not all; method: immunoSEQ multiplex PCR. The table shows almost 90,000 clones, with roughly 93% occurring only once. For this clone: Its antigen is unknown.

CDR1 is LGHNT and CDR2 is FRNRAP in the germline V gene. The length of the CDR3 is 15 residues. V was clipped by 1 base and J by 0 bases, with 6 bases between them. The sample was CD4+ or CD8+ T cells sorted from blood, taken in a trial of the OX40 agonist ivuxolimab. The receptor was isolated from an adult with an advanced solid tumor such as melanoma, head and neck, liver or kidney cancer. The V gene is TRBV12-5, the J gene TRBJ2-2; D gene uncertain. This CDR3 reads CASGLGSTNTGELFF. As DNA, the CDR3 is TGTGCTAGTGGTTTGGGATCCACGAACACCGGGGAGCTGTTTTTT.